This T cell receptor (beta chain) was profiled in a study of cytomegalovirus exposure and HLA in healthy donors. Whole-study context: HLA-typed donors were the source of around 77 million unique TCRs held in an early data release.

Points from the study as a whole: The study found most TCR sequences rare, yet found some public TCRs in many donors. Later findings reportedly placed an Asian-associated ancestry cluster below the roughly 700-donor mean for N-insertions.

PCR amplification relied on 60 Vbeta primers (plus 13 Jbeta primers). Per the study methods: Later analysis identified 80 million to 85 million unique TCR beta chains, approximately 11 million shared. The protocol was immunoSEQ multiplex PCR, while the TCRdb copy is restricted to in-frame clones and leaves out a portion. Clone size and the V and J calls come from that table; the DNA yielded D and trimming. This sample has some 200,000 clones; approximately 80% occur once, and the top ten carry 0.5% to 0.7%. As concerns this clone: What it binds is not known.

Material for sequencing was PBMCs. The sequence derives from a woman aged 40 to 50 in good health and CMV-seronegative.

CDR3 protein: CASSYERGGNTDTQYF. CDR3 nucleotides: TGTGCCAGCAGCTATGAGCGGGGGGGGAACACAGATACGCAGTATTTT. The V and J genes are TRBV7-2 and TRBJ2-3, with 10 bases fitting TRBD2. The CDR3 length is 16 residues. Germline-derived CDR1 and CDR2 are SGHTA and FQGNSA. The V gene end was trimmed by 4 bases and the J gene end by 2 bases; junction bases not matched to a gene: 6.